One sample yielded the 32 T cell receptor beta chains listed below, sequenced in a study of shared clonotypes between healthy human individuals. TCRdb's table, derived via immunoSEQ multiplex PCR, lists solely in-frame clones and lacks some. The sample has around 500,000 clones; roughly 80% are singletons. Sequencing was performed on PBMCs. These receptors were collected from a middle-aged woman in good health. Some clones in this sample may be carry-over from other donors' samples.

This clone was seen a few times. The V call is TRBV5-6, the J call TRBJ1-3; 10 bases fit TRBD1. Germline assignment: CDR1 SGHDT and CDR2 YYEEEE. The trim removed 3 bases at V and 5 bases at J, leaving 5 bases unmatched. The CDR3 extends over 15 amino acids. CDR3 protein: CASSSTGGRRNTIYF. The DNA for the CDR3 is TGTGCCAGCAGCTCGACAGGGGGCAGGAGAAACACCATATATTTT.

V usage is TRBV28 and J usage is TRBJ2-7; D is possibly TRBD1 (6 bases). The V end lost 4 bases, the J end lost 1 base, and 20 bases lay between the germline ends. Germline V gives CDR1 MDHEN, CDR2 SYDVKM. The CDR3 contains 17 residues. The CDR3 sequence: CASSSLPRRGKSYEQYF. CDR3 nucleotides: TGTGCCAGCAGTTCCCTCCCTCGCAGGGGCAAGTCCTACGAGCAGTACTTC.

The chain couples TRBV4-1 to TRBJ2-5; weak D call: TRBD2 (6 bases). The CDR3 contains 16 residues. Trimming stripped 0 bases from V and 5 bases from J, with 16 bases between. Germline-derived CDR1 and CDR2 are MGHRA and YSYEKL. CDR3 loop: CASSQDGLAPGETQYF. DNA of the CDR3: TGCGCCAGCAGCCAAGATGGGCTAGCGCCTGGGGAGACCCAGTACTTC.

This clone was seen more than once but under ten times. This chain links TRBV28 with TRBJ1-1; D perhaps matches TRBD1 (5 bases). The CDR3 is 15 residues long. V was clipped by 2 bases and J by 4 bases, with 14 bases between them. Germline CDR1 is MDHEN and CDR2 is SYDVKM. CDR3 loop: CASSLRAGVVTEAFF. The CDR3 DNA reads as TGTGCCAGCAGTTTAAGAGCGGGGGTCGTCACTGAAGCTTTCTTT.

CDR3 DNA sequence: TGTGCCAGTAGTGATGCCGGGGGTGGCAATCAGCCCCAGCATTTT. It translates to CASSDAGGGNQPQHF. V gene TRBV19 combines with J gene TRBJ1-5, with D perhaps matching TRBD1 (5 bases). V lost 5 bases to trimming and J lost 2 bases, with 13 bases between them. Per germline, CDR1 LNHDA and CDR2 SQIVND (reference sequence). The CDR3 covers 15 residues.

CDR3 protein: CASSLRSVPGVAGPETQYF. The CDR3 region has the DNA TGTGCCAGCAGTTTAAGGTCTGTCCCGGGGGTAGCTGGACCGGAGACCCAGTACTTC. V and J are TRBV27 and TRBJ2-5, with D perhaps TRBD2 (6 bases). The V gene's germline CDR1 is MNHEY and CDR2 SMNVEV (reference sequence). This CDR3 is 19 amino acids long. V was cut by 2 bases and J by 5 bases, with 27 bases left in between.

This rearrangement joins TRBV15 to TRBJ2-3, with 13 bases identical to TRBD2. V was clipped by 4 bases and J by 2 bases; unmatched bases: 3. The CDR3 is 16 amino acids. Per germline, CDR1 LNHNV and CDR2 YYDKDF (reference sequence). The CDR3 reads CATSMGTSGTTDTQYF. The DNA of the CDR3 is TGTGCCACCAGCATGGGGACTAGCGGGACCACAGATACGCAGTATTTT.

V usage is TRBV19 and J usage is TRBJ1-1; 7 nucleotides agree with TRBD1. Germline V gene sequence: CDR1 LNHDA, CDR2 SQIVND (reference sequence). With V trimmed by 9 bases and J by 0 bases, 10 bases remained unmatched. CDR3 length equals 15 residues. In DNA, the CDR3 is TGTGCCAGCTTCTCACCGGGACAGATGAACACTGAAGCTTTCTTT. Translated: CASFSPGQMNTEAFF.

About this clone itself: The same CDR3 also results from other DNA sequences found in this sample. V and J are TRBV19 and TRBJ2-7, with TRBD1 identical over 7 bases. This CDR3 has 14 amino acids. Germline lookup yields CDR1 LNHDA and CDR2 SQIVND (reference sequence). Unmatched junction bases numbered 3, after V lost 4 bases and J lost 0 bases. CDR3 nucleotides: TGTGCCAGTAGTAGGGACAGAATCTCCTACGAGCAGTACTTC. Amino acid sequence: CASSRDRISYEQYF.

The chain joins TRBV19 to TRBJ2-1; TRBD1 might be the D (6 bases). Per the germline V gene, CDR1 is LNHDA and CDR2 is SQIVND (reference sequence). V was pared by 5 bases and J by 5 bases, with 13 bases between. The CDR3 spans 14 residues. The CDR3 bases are TGTGCCAGTAGTCAGGGACAAGTCAACAATGAGCAGTTCTTC. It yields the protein CASSQGQVNNEQFF.

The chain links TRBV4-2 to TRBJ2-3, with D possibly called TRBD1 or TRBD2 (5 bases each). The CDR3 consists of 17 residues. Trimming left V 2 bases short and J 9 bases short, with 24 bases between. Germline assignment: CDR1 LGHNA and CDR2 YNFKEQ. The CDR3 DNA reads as TGTGCCAGCAGCCAACCCAGGACTGGGGGTGCGCCTGGAACGCAGTATTTT. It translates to CASSQPRTGGAPGTQYF.

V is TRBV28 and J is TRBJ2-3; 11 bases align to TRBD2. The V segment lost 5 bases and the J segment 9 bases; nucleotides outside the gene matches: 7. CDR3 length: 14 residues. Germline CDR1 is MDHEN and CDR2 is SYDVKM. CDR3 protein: CASSPLAGAETQYF. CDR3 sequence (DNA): TGTGCCAGCAGTCCACTAGCGGGAGCTGAGACGCAGTATTTT.

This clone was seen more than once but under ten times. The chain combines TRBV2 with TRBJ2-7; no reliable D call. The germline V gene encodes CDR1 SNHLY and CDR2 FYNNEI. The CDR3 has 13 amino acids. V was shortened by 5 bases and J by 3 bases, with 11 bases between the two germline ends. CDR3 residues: CASSFRLFYEQYF. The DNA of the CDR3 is TGTGCCAGCAGTTTCCGTCTGTTCTACGAGCAGTACTTC.

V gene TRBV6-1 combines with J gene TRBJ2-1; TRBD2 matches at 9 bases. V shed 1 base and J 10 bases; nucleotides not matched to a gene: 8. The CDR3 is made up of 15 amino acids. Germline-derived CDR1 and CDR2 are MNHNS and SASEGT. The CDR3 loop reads CASSEVVAGVREQFF. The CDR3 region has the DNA TGTGCCAGCAGTGAAGTGGTAGCGGGAGTTAGGGAGCAGTTCTTC.

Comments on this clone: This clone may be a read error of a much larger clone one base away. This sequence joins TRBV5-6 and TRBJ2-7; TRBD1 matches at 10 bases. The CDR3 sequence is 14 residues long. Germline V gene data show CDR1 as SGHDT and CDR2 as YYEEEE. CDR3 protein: CAGSLGQGLHEQYF. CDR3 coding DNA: TGTGCCGGCAGCTTGGGACAGGGGCTCCACGAGCAGTACTTC.

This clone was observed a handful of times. CDR3 in amino acids: CASSRQGRASQAFF. CDR3 nucleotides: TGTGCCAGCAGCCGACAGGGGCGGGCTTCCCAAGCTTTCTTT. The chain uses TRBV6-5 and TRBJ1-1; 8 bases map to TRBD1. This CDR3 spans 14 amino acids. The germline V gene encodes CDR1 MNHEY and CDR2 SVGAGI. The V gene end was trimmed by 6 bases and the J gene end by 9 bases; junction bases not matched to a gene: 12.

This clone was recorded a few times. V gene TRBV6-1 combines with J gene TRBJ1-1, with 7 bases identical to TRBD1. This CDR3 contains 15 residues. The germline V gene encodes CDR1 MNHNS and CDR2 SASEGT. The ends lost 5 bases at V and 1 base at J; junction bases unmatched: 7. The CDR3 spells CASSSRQGPNTEAFF. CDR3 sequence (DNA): TGTGCCAGCAGTTCCCGACAGGGACCGAACACTGAAGCTTTCTTT.

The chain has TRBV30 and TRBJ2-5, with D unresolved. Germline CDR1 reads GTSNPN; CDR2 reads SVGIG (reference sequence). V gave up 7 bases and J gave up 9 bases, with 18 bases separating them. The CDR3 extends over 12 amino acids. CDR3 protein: CASRETRVAQYF. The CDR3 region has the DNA TGTGCCTCCCGCGAGACCCGCGTGGCCCAGTACTTC.

CDR3: CASSGLAGEHYEQYF. CDR3 sequence (DNA): TGTGCCAGTAGTGGGCTAGCGGGAGAGCACTACGAGCAGTACTTC. The V and J genes are TRBV19 and TRBJ2-7; the match to TRBD2 covers 10 bases. The germline V gene has CDR1 LNHDA and CDR2 SQIVND (reference sequence). The V segment lost 5 bases and the J segment 3 bases; nucleotides outside the gene matches: 7. This CDR3 is 15 amino acids long. The full variable domain, in which reference TRBV19 and TRBJ2-7 provide the parts outside the CDR3, is DGGITQSPKYLFRKEGQNVTLSCEQNLNHDAMYWYRQDPGQGLRLIYYSQIVNDFQKGDIAEGYSVSREKKESFPLTVTSAQKNPTAFYLCASSGLAGEHYEQYFGPGTRLTVT.

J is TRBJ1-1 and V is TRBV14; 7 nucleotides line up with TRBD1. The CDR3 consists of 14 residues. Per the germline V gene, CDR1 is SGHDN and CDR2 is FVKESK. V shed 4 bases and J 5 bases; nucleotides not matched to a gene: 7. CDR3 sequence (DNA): TGTGCCAGCAGCCTATTGACAGGGTCGACTGAAGCTTTCTTT. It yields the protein CASSLLTGSTEAFF. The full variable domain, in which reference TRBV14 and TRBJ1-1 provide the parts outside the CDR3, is EAGVTQFPSHSVIEKGQTVTLRCDPISGHDNLYWYRRVMGKEIKFLLHFVKESKQDESGMPNNRFLAERTGGTYSTLKVQPAELEDSGVYFCASSLLTGSTEAFFGQGTRLTVV.

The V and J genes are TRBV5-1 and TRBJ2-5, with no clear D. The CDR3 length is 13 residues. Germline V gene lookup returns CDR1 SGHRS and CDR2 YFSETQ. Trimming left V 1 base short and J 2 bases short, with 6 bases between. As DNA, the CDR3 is TGCGCCAGCAGCTTGAGCCAGCAAGAGACCCAGTACTTC. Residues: CASSLSQQETQYF.

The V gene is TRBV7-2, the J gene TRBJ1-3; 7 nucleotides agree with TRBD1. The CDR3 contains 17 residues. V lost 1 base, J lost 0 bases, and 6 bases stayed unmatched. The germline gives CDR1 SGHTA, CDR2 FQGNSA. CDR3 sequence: CASSLGPGGTSGNTIYF. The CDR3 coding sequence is TGTGCCAGCAGCTTAGGGCCAGGGGGAACCTCTGGAAACACCATATATTTT.

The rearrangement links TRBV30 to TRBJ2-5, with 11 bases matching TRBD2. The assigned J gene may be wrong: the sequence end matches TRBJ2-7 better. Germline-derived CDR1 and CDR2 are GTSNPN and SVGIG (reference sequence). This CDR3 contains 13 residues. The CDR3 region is CAWMPLAGGEQYF. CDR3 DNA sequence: TGTGCCTGGATGCCTCTAGCGGGAGGCGAGCAGTACTTC.

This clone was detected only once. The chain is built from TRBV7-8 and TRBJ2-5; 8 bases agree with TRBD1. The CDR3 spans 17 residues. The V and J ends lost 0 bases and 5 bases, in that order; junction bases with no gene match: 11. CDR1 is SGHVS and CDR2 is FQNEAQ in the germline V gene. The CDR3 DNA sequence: TGTGCCAGCAGCTTAGCGCAAATGAGGACAGGGACGGAGACCCAGTACTTC. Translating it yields CASSLAQMRTGTETQYF.

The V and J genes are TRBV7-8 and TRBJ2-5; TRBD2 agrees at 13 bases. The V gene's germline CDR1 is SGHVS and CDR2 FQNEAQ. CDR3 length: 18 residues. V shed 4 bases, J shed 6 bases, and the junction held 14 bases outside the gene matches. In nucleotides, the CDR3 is TGTGCCAGCAGCTCGGGGACTAGCGGGATTCTCCGGCTACAGACCCAGTACTTC. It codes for CASSSGTSGILRLQTQYF. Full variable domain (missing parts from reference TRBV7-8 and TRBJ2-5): GAGVSQSPRYKVAKRGQDVALRCDPISGHVSLFWYQQALGQGPEFLTYFQNEAQLDKSGLPSDRFFAERPEGSVSTLKIQRTQQEDSAVYLCASSSGTSGILRLQTQYFGPGTRLLVL.

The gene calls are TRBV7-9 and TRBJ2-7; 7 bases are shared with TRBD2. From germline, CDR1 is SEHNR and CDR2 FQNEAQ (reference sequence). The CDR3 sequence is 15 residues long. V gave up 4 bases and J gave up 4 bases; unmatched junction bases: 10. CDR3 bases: TGTGCCAGCAGCTCGACGGGAGGTCTGGGGTACGAGCAGTACTTC. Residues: CASSSTGGLGYEQYF.

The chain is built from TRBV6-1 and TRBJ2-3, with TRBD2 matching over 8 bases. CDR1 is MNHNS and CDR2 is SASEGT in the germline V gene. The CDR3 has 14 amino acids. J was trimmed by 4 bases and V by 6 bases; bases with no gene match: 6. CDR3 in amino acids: CASSGTRVADTQYF. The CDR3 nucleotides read TGTGCCAGCAGCGGGACTAGAGTTGCAGATACGCAGTATTTT.

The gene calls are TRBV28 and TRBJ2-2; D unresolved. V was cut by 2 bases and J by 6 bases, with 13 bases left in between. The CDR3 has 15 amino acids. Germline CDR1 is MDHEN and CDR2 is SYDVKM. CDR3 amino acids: CASSLIGPYSGELFF. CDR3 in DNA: TGTGCCAGCAGTTTAATCGGACCTTACTCCGGGGAGCTGTTTTTT.

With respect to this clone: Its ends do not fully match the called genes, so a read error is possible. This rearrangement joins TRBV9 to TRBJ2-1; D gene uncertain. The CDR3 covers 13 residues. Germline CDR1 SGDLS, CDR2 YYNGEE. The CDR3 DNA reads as TGTGCCAGCAGCGTAGAGGGAATACGTGAGCGGTTCTTC. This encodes CASSVEGIRERFF.

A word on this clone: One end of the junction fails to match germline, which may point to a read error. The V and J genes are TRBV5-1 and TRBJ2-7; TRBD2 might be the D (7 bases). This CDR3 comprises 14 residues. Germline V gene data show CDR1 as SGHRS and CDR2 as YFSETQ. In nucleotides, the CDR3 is TGCGCCAGCAGCTCCGGACTAGGGGGATACGAACAGTACTTC. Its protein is CASSSGLGGYEQYF.

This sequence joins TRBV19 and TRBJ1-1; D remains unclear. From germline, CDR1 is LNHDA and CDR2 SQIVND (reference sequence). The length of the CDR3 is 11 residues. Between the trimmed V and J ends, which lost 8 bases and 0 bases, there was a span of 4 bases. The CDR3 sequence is CASEVNTEAFF. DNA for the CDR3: TGTGCCAGTGAAGTGAACACTGAAGCTTTCTTT.

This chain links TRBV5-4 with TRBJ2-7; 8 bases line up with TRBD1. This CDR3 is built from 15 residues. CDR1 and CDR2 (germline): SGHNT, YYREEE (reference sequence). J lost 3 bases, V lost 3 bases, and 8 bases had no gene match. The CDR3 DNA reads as TGTGCCAGCAGCTCGCGTGGACAGGGAGTCTACGAGCAGTACTTC. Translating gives CASSSRGQGVYEQYF.